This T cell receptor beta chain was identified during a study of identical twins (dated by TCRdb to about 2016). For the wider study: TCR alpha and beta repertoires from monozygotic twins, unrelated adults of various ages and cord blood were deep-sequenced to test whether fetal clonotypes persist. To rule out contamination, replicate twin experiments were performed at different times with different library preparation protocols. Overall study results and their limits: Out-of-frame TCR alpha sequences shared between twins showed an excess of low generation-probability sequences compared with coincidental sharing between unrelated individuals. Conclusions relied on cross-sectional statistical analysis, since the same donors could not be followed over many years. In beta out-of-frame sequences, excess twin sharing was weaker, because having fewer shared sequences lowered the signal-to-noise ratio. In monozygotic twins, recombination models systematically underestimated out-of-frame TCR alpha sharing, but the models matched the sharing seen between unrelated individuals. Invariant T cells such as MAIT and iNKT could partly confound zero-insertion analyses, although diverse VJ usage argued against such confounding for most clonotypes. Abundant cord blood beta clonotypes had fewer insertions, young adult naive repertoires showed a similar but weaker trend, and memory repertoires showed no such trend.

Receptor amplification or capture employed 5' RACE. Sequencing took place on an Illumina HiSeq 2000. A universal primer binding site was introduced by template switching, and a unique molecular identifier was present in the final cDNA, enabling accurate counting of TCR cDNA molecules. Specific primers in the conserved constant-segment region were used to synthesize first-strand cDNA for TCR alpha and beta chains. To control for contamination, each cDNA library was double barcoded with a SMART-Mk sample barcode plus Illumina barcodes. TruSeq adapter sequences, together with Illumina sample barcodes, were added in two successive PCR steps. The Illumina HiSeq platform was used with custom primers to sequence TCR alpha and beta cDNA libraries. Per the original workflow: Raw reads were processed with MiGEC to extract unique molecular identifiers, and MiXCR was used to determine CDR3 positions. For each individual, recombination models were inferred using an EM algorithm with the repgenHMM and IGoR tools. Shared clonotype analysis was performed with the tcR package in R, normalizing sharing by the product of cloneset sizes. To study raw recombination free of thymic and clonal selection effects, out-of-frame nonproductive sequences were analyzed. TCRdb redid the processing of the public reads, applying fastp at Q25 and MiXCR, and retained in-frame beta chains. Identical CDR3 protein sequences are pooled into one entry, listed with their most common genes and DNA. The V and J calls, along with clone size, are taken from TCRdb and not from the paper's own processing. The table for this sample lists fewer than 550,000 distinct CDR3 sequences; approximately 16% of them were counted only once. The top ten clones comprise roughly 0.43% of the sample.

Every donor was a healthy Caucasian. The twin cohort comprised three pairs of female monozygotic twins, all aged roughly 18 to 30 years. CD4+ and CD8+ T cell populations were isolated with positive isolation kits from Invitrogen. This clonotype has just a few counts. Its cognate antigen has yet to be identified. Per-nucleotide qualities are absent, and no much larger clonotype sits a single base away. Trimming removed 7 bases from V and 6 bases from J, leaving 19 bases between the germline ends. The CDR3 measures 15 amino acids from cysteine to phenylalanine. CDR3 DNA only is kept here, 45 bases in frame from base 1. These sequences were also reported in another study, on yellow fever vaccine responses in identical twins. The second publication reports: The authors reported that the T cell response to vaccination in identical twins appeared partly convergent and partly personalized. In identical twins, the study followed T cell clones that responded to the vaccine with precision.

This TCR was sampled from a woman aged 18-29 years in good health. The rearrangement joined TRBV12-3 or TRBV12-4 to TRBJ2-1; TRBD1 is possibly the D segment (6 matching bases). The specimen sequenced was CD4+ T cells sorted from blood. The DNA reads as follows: TGTGCCAGCAACGAGAGGGGGTTGGGGCGCAATGAGCAGTTCTTC. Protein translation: CASNERGLGRNEQFF.